Below are 20 T cell receptor beta chains sequenced from a single sample in a study of technical replicates of blood from several donors. Using immunoSEQ multiplex PCR, the repertoire was profiled, and TCRdb retains in-frame clones only, with some absent. In the table there are approximately 81,000 clones, approximately 96% of which are singletons. Sequencing input: T cells isolated from PBMCs. The receptors were sampled from a human donor in good health.

CDR3 amino acids: CASSMVAEAGEQYF. The CDR3, as DNA: TGTGCCAGTAGTATGGTAGCGGAAGCGGGCGAGCAGTACTTC. The V and J genes are TRBV19 and TRBJ2-7; perhaps TRBD2 as D (6 bases). The CDR3 totals 14 residues. Trimming pared 3 bases from V and 6 bases from J, leaving 15 bases between. The germline V gene encodes CDR1 LNHDA and CDR2 SQIVND (reference sequence).

The J gene is TRBJ2-5, the V gene TRBV7-8; D might be TRBD1 (6 bases). Looked up from germline, CDR1 is SGHVS and CDR2 is FQNEAQ. This CDR3 is 13 amino acids long. The V gene lost 5 bases and the J gene lost 2 bases, with 9 bases spanning the gap. Written as DNA, the CDR3 is TGTGCCAGCAGCCGACAGGTTCAAGAGACCCAGTACTTC. This translates into CASSRQVQETQYF.

V is TRBV30 and J is TRBJ1-2, with 7 positions matching TRBD1. V was clipped by 3 bases and J by 4 bases; unmatched bases: 8. Germline CDR1 and CDR2: GTSNPN and SVGIG (reference sequence). The CDR3 totals 14 residues. The CDR3 is CAWRQRGRGYGYTF. The CDR3 region has the DNA TGTGCCTGGAGGCAGAGGGGGCGAGGCTATGGCTACACCTTC.

The chain links TRBV9 to TRBJ2-7; D gene ambiguous. Trimming took 3 bases from V and 2 from J, leaving 12 bases between them. The CDR3 has 14 residues. CDR1 and CDR2 (germline): SGDLS, YYNGEE. The CDR3, as DNA: TGTGCCAGCAGCGCGACTCTGTTTCCCTACGAGCAGTACTTC. It codes for CASSATLFPYEQYF.

This clone was counted only a few times. The chain couples TRBV18 to TRBJ1-3, with no clear D. Per the germline V gene, CDR1 is KGHSH and CDR2 is LQKENI. The CDR3 is made up of 14 amino acids. Trimming took off 0 bases at V and 5 bases at J, with 8 bases between the two ends. Here the CDR3 DNA reads TGTGCCAGCTCACCACCGAACTCCAGAAACACCATATATTTT. It encodes CASSPPNSRNTIYF.

This clone was seen a single time. This chain links TRBV10-2 with TRBJ1-5, with a weak D call TRBD1 (5 bases). The CDR3 extends over 16 amino acids. CDR1 and CDR2 (germline): WSHSY, SAAADI. Between the trimmed V and J ends, which lost 6 bases and 5 bases, there was a span of 20 bases. This chain's CDR3 is CASRSSSLGRDQPQHF. DNA for the CDR3: TGCGCCAGCAGGTCCTCTTCGCTGGGCAGGGATCAGCCCCAGCATTTT.

V gene TRBV7-9 combines with J gene TRBJ2-7; 10 bases match TRBD1. V lost 4 bases, J lost 4 bases, and 16 bases stayed unmatched. CDR1 SEHNR and CDR2 FQNEAQ come from the germline V gene (reference sequence). This CDR3 is 18 amino acids long. CDR3 coding DNA: TGTGCCAGCAGCTATCGGGAGACAGGGGGCCAAGACTATTACGAGCAGTACTTC. Protein: CASSYRETGGQDYYEQYF. Together with reference TRBV7-9 and TRBJ2-7, the CDR3 gives the full variable domain: DTGVSQNPRHKITKRGQNVTFRCDPISEHNRLYWYRQTLGQGPEFLTYFQNEAQLEKSRLLSDRFSAERPKGSFSTLEIQRTEQGDSAMYLCASSYRETGGQDYYEQYFGPGTRLTVT.

This clone was observed a single time. This chain links TRBV19 with TRBJ1-5; TRBD1 matches 7 bases. V dropped 5 bases and J dropped 4; count of bases not matched to a gene: 14. This CDR3 has 17 amino acids. The germline CDR1 and CDR2 sequences are LNHDA and SQIVND (reference sequence). The CDR3 coding sequence is TGTGCCAGTAGTTCACCGGGACAGCTATATGAAAATCAGCCCCAGCATTTT. It codes for CASSSPGQLYENQPQHF.

J is TRBJ2-1 and V is TRBV5-1; 9 nucleotides agree with TRBD2. J lost 9 bases, V lost 4 bases, and 11 bases had no gene match. Germline-derived CDR1 and CDR2 are SGHRS and YFSETQ. CDR3 length: 15 residues. The CDR3 is CASSAAAGGSGEQFF. The CDR3, as DNA: TGCGCCAGCAGCGCGGCGGCGGGAGGGTCTGGTGAGCAGTTCTTC.

The chain couples TRBV6-5 to TRBJ1-1; D might be TRBD1 (6 bases). CDR3 size: 12 residues. The V gene's germline CDR1 is MNHEY and CDR2 SVGAGI. The ends were cut back, 5 bases at V and 9 bases at J, with 13 bases in the middle. CDR3 sequence reads: CASSNREKKAFF. The CDR3 DNA follows: TGTGCCAGCAGTAACAGGGAAAAGAAAGCTTTCTTT.

The V gene is TRBV4-2, the J gene TRBJ2-7, with D unresolved. Trimming stripped 0 bases from V and 0 bases from J, with 9 bases between. This CDR3 spans 15 amino acids. Germline values: CDR1 LGHNA, CDR2 YNFKEQ. The CDR3 bases are TGTGCCAGCAGCCAAGAGGAGAACGGCTCCTACGAGCAGTACTTC. As protein: CASSQEENGSYEQYF.

This rearrangement joins TRBV11-3 to TRBJ2-5; possibly TRBD1 for D (5 bases). In germline, CDR1 is SGHNT, CDR2 YENEEA. The CDR3 has 15 amino acids. Trimming stripped 1 base from V and 3 bases from J, with 12 bases between. The DNA for the CDR3 is TGTGCCAGCAGCTTAGTCTATGCAGGGAAAGAGACCCAGTACTTC. It yields the protein CASSLVYAGKETQYF.

This clone was seen only once. J is TRBJ2-5 and V is TRBV13, with TRBD1 matching 9 bases. V shed 5 bases, J shed 1 base, and the junction held 8 bases outside the gene matches. From germline, CDR1 is PRHDT and CDR2 FYEKMQ (reference sequence). CDR3 length equals 16 residues. Written as DNA, the CDR3 is TGTGCCAGCAGCCGGGACAGGGAGCCCCTCCAAGAGACCCAGTACTTC. Its protein is CASSRDREPLQETQYF.

In DNA form, the CDR3 reads TGCGCCAGCAGCCCCTACCACGGGTTGAACACTGAAGCTTTCTTT. It encodes CASSPYHGLNTEAFF. V usage is TRBV4-3 and J usage is TRBJ1-1; no reliable D call. The length of the CDR3 is 15 residues. Germline V gene sequence: CDR1 LGHNA, CDR2 YSLEER. The V and J ends lost 4 bases and 0 bases respectively, with 12 bases between them.

V is TRBV7-2 and J is TRBJ1-1; 8 nucleotides agree with TRBD1. Germline V CDR1 and CDR2: SGHTA, FQGNSA. With 2 bases clipped from V and 10 bases from J, the junction kept 9 bases outside the gene matches. CDR3 size: 14 residues. In nucleotides, the CDR3 is TGTGCCAGCAGCTTATGGGGAACACAGGGGGTAGCTTTCTTT. Translating gives CASSLWGTQGVAFF.

V and J are TRBV30 and TRBJ2-1; D ambiguous. Per the germline V gene, CDR1 is GTSNPN and CDR2 is SVGIG (reference sequence). Trimming removed 2 bases at V and 0 bases at J, with 8 bases between. This CDR3 comprises 14 residues. The CDR3 DNA follows: TGTGCCTGGAGTCGGAGCGCCTCCTACAATGAGCAGTTCTTC. It encodes CAWSRSASYNEQFF.

CDR3 sequence reads: CASSLDSSPQHF. CDR3 bases: TGTGCCAGCTCACTTGACTCCTCGCCCCAGCATTTT. The rearrangement links TRBV18 to TRBJ1-5; D unclear. Per the germline V gene, CDR1 is KGHSH and CDR2 is LQKENI. The V end lost 4 bases, the J end lost 9 bases, and 10 bases lay between the germline ends. The CDR3 length is 12 residues.

This clone was counted a few times. This sequence joins TRBV7-6 and TRBJ1-1; D is unclear. The V and J ends lost 6 bases and 1 base respectively, with 15 bases between them. CDR3 length equals 15 residues. Germline CDR1 is SGHVS and CDR2 is FNYEAQ. This chain's CDR3 is CASRLLRGKNTEAFF. Written as DNA, the CDR3 is TGTGCCAGCAGATTACTGCGGGGAAAGAACACTGAAGCTTTCTTT.

This chain connects TRBV6-1 to TRBJ2-2; 11 positions match TRBD1. This CDR3 has 15 amino acids. The junction had 7 bases not matched to a gene; V was cut back by 10 bases and J by 3 bases. Germline-derived CDR1 and CDR2 are MNHNS and SASEGT. The CDR3 DNA sequence: TGTGCCACTTCCCGGGACAGGGGGTACACCGGGGAGCTGTTTTTT. Translation gives CATSRDRGYTGELFF.

The CDR3 sequence is CASSLEYFNNEQFF. DNA of the CDR3: TGTGCCAGCAGTTTAGAGTATTTTAACAATGAGCAGTTCTTC. The rearrangement links TRBV28 to TRBJ2-1; D gene ambiguous. The CDR3 is 14 amino acids. Trimming removed 2 bases at V and 5 bases at J, with 10 bases between. Germline loops: CDR1 MDHEN, CDR2 SYDVKM. Variable domain in full (rest from reference TRBV28 and TRBJ2-1): DVKVTQSSRYLVKRTGEKVFLECVQDMDHENMFWYRQDPGLGLRLIYFSYDVKMKEKGDIPEGYSVSREKKERFSLILESASTNQTSMYLCASSLEYFNNEQFFGPGTRLTVL.